This T cell receptor (beta chain) appears in the sequencing data of a study of naive and memory T cell subsets. Amplification of ligated cDNA took four PCR rounds with SP2 and nested alpha and beta constant primers. Reverse transcription of blood and skin TCR RNA was primed at alpha and beta constant regions. In TCRdb, the 5' RACE reads were re-called with MiXCR into one record per CDR3 protein. The sample carries more than 50,000 distinct CDR3 sequences, 7.2% recorded once. The germline CDR1 and CDR2 sequences are MNHEY and SVGAGI. This CDR3 comprises 16 residues. V was trimmed by 5 bases and J by 0 bases, leaving 14 bases between them. TCR cDNA received a 3' ligated oligonucleotide that carried a UMI. Whole blood, roughly 2.6 ml, came from adult healthy volunteers. Cells were not sorted; total RNA input targeted roughly 1 to 1000 ng.

This clonotype was sampled from a male donor in good health. The chain couples TRBV6-5 to TRBJ1-3, with a possible D match to TRBD1 (5 bases). CDR3 DNA: TGTGCCAGCAGTCCTGGACATCAGAGCTCTGGAAACACCATATATTTT. Its translation is CASSPGHQSSGNTIYF.